This T cell receptor beta chain was obtained from a study of cytotoxic CD8 clonotypes in ibrutinib-treated CLL. This clone has just one count. Its antigen remains unidentified. Produced via immunoSEQ multiplex PCR; TCRdb's table is partial and in-frame only. The sample has about 30,000 clones, around 52% seen once. Study-wide results and caveats: Higher circulating CD8+ T-cell counts strongly accompanied higher baseline clonality, above age-matched healthy donors. Once treatment began, public clonotypes, which were uncommon, contracted or stayed stable.

The CDR3 runs to 17 residues. Germline CDR1 reads SEHNR; CDR2 reads FQNEAQ (reference sequence). The V end lost 0 bases, the J end lost 4 bases, and 16 bases lay between the germline ends. The chain has TRBV7-9 and TRBJ2-1, with a tentative D call TRBD2 (6 bases). The receptor's source is a human donor with chronic lymphocytic leukemia. The starting material was PBMCs, obtained before ibrutinib treatment. CDR3 in DNA: TGTGCCAGCAGCTTAGCACTAGCTAGCCTGGGTTACAATGAGCAGTTCTTC. Translation: CASSLALASLGYNEQFF.